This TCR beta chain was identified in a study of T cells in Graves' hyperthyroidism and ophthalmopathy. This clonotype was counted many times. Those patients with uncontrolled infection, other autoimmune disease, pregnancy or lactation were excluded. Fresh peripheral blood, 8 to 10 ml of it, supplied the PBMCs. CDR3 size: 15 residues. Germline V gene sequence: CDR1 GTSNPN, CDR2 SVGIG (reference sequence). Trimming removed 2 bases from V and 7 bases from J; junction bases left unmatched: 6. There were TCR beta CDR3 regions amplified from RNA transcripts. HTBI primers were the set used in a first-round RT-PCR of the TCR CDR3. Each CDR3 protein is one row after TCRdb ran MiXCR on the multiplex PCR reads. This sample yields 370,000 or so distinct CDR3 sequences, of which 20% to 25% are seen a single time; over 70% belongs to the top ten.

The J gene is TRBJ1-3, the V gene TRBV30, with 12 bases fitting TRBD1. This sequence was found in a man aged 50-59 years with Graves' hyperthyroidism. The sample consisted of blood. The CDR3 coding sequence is TGTGCCTGGAGTCTCGGGACAGGGGGCTTCAACACCATATATTTT. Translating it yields CAWSLGTGGFNTIYF.